This T cell receptor (beta chain) was captured in a study of cytomegalovirus exposure and HLA in healthy donors. Study results and caveats: Analysis was carried out at a later point, and it linked a missense DCLRE1C variant to TCR beta V- and J-gene trimming. Most TCR beta V segments were productive about 90% or about 30% of the time in an earlier analysis. V segments that were indistinguishable, TRBV6-2 and TRBV6-3 among them, were omitted from analysis. Under in vitro conditions, a few CMV-associated chains were confirmed as specific for CMV antigens.

A note on this clone: Its target is unknown.

Both 60 Vbeta primers and 13 Jbeta primers went into the PCR. Libraries were prepared by immunoSEQ multiplex PCR; TCRdb keeps only in-frame clonotypes and omits some of them. The sample comprises approximately 210,000 clones, roughly 81% of which are singletons, and 2% to 2.5% rests with the top ten. The CDR3 runs 13 residues. V dropped 5 bases and J dropped 9 bases, with 11 bases sitting between them. Germline V lookup: CDR1 SGHTA, CDR2 FQGNSA. The receptor was isolated from a woman aged 25-40 years in good health and CMV-seropositive. The gene calls are TRBV7-2 and TRBJ1-6; tentatively, D is TRBD1 (5 bases). The source material was PBMCs. This CDR3 reads CASSPRQGSPLHF. The CDR3 nucleotides read TGTGCCAGCAGCCCTCGCCAGGGTTCACCCCTCCACTTT.